This is a list of T cell receptor beta chains from one sample in a study of blood T cell repertoires in COVID-19. Sequencing was performed with immunoSEQ multiplex PCR; in TCRdb, only in-frame clones are kept and a portion is missing. The table has some 300,000 clones, 86% seen once. The sequenced sample was peripheral blood. Source of these receptors: a woman aged 70-85 years with COVID-19, enrolled during active disease. Each CDR3 is given without its conserved first and last residue. The order of the fields is CDR3 protein, V gene, J gene, CDR3 length, D gene. A D gene is named only where the DNA matches it firmly.

CDR3: ASSLGLAGMETQY; V: TRBV5-1; J: TRBJ2-5; length: 13; D: TRBD2
CDR3: ASRPVSEGQGRNEQF; V: TRBV28; J: TRBJ2-1; length: 15; D: TRBD1
CDR3: ASSALPGTGGNSPLH; V: TRBV9; J: TRBJ1-6; length: 15; D: TRBD1
CDR3: ASSPPGLAGNTQY; V: TRBV7-2; J: TRBJ2-3; length: 13; D: TRBD2
CDR3: ASSLYGGVGTDTQY; V: TRBV27; J: TRBJ2-3; length: 14; D: .
CDR3: ASSSGDESTEAF; V: TRBV5-1; J: TRBJ1-1; length: 12; D: .
CDR3: ASSLTTSGDTDTQY; V: TRBV11-2; J: TRBJ2-3; length: 14; D: TRBD2
CDR3: ASSLDKNSPLH; V: TRBV6-5; J: TRBJ1-6; length: 11; D: .
CDR3: ASSATSGGYYNEQF; V: TRBV9; J: TRBJ2-1; length: 14; D: TRBD2
CDR3: ASSPIAGGSGETQY; V: TRBV3-1/TRBV3-2; J: TRBJ2-5; length: 14; D: TRBD2
CDR3: ASSRSSGWTEAF; V: TRBV28; J: TRBJ1-1; length: 12; D: .
CDR3: ASSPLRDRVSGANVLT; V: TRBV10-1; J: TRBJ2-6; length: 16; D: TRBD1
CDR3: AISDSYEQY; V: TRBV10-2; J: TRBJ2-7; length: 9; D: .
CDR3: ASSRDRIMY; V: TRBV3-1/TRBV3-2; J: TRBJ2-7; length: 9; D: TRBD1
CDR3: ATWRVDGYT; V: TRBV6-5; J: TRBJ1-2; length: 9; D: .
CDR3: ASSGQGTQPQH; V: TRBV6-6; J: TRBJ1-5; length: 11; D: TRBD1
CDR3: AISESASGGASEQF; V: TRBV10-3; J: TRBJ2-1; length: 14; D: TRBD2
CDR3: ASSRVAGALNTGELF; V: TRBV4-1; J: TRBJ2-2; length: 15; D: TRBD2
CDR3: AIMSGPGGDEQF; V: TRBV10-3; J: TRBJ2-1; length: 12; D: .
CDR3: ASGWGTGELAGSTEAF; V: TRBV12-5; J: TRBJ1-1; length: 16; D: TRBD1
CDR3: ASSTGQGGYNEQF; V: TRBV27; J: TRBJ2-1; length: 13; D: TRBD1
CDR3: ASRSTAYGYT; V: TRBV3-1/TRBV3-2; J: TRBJ1-2; length: 10; D: .
CDR3: ATSGGNTGELF; V: TRBV24-1; J: TRBJ2-2; length: 11; D: TRBD2
CDR3: ASNGGSIETQY; V: TRBV6-5; J: TRBJ2-5; length: 11; D: .
CDR3: ASSIGSGINEKLF; V: TRBV19; J: TRBJ1-4; length: 13; D: .
CDR3: ASSLAGASSYEQY; V: TRBV5-4; J: TRBJ2-7; length: 13; D: .
CDR3: ASSLRGGGEQF; V: TRBV4-2; J: TRBJ2-1; length: 11; D: .
CDR3: ASSLVAGGSQETQY; V: TRBV7-2; J: TRBJ2-5; length: 14; D: TRBD2
CDR3: ATAPGQGDTQY; V: TRBV27; J: TRBJ2-3; length: 11; D: TRBD1
CDR3: SVTDRENTEAF; V: TRBV29-1; J: TRBJ1-1; length: 11; D: TRBD1
CDR3: ASSGSRRPGGNTIY; V: TRBV2; J: TRBJ1-3; length: 14; D: .